The 29 T cell receptor beta chains given below trace back to one sample, sequenced in a study of T cell changes during pregnancy in multiple sclerosis. The data were produced by immunoSEQ multiplex PCR, yet TCRdb's version contains in-frame clones alone and is incomplete. The sample has tens of thousands of clones; 80% to 95% are singletons. Sequences were derived from CD4+ T cells from peripheral blood mononuclear cells, sampled after pregnancy. The receptors here all came from a female donor in good health, enrolled as a control in a pregnancy study.

The J gene is TRBJ2-5, the V gene TRBV7-9; the D gene is possibly TRBD2 (6 bases). Per the germline V gene, CDR1 is SEHNR and CDR2 is FQNEAQ (reference sequence). V was trimmed by 3 bases and J by 5 bases, leaving 16 bases between them. The CDR3 has 15 residues. The CDR3 spells CASSFTGLRGETQYF. The CDR3 coding sequence is TGTGCCAGCAGCTTCACGGGGCTACGGGGGGAGACCCAGTACTTC.

The chain has TRBV29-1 and TRBJ2-5; TRBD1 agrees at 7 bases. Germline CDR1 reads SQVTM; CDR2 reads ANQGSEA. The CDR3 runs 13 residues. V shed 8 bases, J shed 4 bases, and the junction held 10 bases outside the gene matches. The CDR3 protein is CSHEQGSTETQYF. CDR3 sequence (DNA): TGCAGCCACGAACAGGGGTCCACAGAGACCCAGTACTTC.

V gene TRBV11-3 combines with J gene TRBJ2-1; D possibly corresponds to TRBD2 (7 bases). The V gene lost 8 bases and the J gene lost 0 bases, with 17 bases spanning the gap. The CDR3 sequence is 16 residues long. Germline lookup yields CDR1 SGHNT and CDR2 YENEEA. The CDR3 nucleotides are TGTGCCAGCCGCAGGGGAGGGGGGAGCTCCTACAATGAGCAGTTCTTC. This gives the protein CASRRGGGSSYNEQFF. The whole variable domain, filled in from reference TRBV11-3 and TRBJ2-1, reads EAGVVQSPRYKIIEKKQPVAFWCNPISGHNTLYWYLQNLGQGPELLIRYENEEAVDDSQLPKDRFSAERLKGVDSTLKIQPAELGDSAVYLCASRRGGGSSYNEQFFGPGTRLTVL.

This clone was counted between two and nine times. V usage is TRBV30 and J usage is TRBJ1-1; D perhaps matches TRBD1 (6 bases). V was shortened by 8 bases and J by 0 bases, with 13 bases between the two germline ends. Looked up from germline, CDR1 is GTSNPN and CDR2 is SVGIG (reference sequence). The CDR3 is 13 residues long. The CDR3 nucleotides are TGTGCCGGGGGCCTACGGGTGAACACTGAAGCTTTCTTT. This sequence encodes CAGGLRVNTEAFF.

The chain links TRBV5-6 to TRBJ1-2, with TRBD1 matching over 10 bases. The CDR3 runs to 15 residues. CDR1 is SGHDT, CDR2 YYEEEE, per germline. J gave up 0 bases and V 4 bases, and 3 bases lay outside the gene matches. The CDR3 region is CASSKDRGANYGYTF. DNA for the CDR3: TGTGCCAGCAGCAAGGACAGGGGGGCTAACTATGGCTACACCTTC.

The chain joins TRBV10-3 to TRBJ2-1; possibly TRBD2 for D (5 bases). Germline CDR1 ENHRY, CDR2 SYGVKD. The CDR3 extends over 16 amino acids. Trimming left V 0 bases short and J 2 bases short, with 11 bases between. The chain's CDR3 is CAISESGVAPYNEQFF. The DNA for the CDR3 is TGTGCCATCAGTGAGTCTGGCGTAGCGCCCTACAATGAGCAGTTCTTC.

The J gene is TRBJ2-1, the V gene TRBV5-1; the match to TRBD2 covers 8 bases. This CDR3 is 15 amino acids long. Germline lookup yields CDR1 SGHRS and CDR2 YFSETQ. After removal of 4 bases from V and 12 bases from J, the junction contained 15 bases not matched to a gene. The CDR3 protein is CASSLERENSLAQFF. DNA of the CDR3: TGCGCCAGCAGCCTCGAGCGGGAGAATTCCTTGGCGCAGTTCTTC. The entire variable domain, with the rest obtained from reference TRBV5-1 and TRBJ2-1, is as follows: KAGVTQTPRYLIKTRGQQVTLSCSPISGHRSVSWYQQTPGQGLQFLFEYFSETQRNKGNFPGRFSGRQFSNSRSEMNVSTLELGDSALYLCASSLERENSLAQFFGPGTRLTVL.

The CDR3 loop is CASSLEGTVLSPLHF. CDR3 sequence (DNA): TGTGCCAGCAGCTTGGAGGGGACAGTGTTATCACCCCTCCACTTT. The J gene is TRBJ1-6, the V gene TRBV5-4; 7 positions agree with TRBD1. CDR3 size: 15 residues. Germline loops: CDR1 SGHNT, CDR2 YYREEE (reference sequence). Trimming took 0 bases from V and 10 from J; bases not matched to a gene: 7.

The chain recombines TRBV4-1 with TRBJ2-1, with TRBD2 identical over 9 bases. The ends lost 1 base at V and 6 bases at J; junction bases unmatched: 10. This CDR3 is built from 17 residues. The germline V gene encodes CDR1 MGHRA and CDR2 YSYEKL. The chain's CDR3 is CASSQGGGGGLGNEQFF. The DNA for the CDR3 is TGCGCCAGCAGCCAAGGTGGCGGGGGGGGCCTAGGCAATGAGCAGTTCTTC.

This clone showed up just once. V is TRBV5-4 and J is TRBJ2-7; 14 nucleotides line up with TRBD2. This CDR3 is 14 amino acids long. V dropped 4 bases and J dropped 7; count of bases not matched to a gene: 4. Germline values: CDR1 SGHNT, CDR2 YYREEE (reference sequence). CDR3 in DNA: TGTGCCAGCAGCCCGGGACTAGCGGGGGAAGAGCAGTACTTC. Translating gives CASSPGLAGEEQYF.

The chain links TRBV30 to TRBJ1-2; TRBD1 is a possible D gene (6 bases). V was clipped by 2 bases and J by 5 bases, with 18 bases between them. The CDR3 runs to 15 residues. Germline loops: CDR1 GTSNPN, CDR2 SVGIG (reference sequence). The CDR3 loop is CAWSPHRGQIYGYTF. CDR3 sequence (DNA): TGTGCCTGGAGTCCACATCGTGGACAGATATATGGCTACACCTTC.

The chain combines TRBV7-2 with TRBJ1-2, with 8 bases aligning to TRBD1. Germline lookup yields CDR1 SGHTA and CDR2 FQGNSA. The CDR3 consists of 16 residues. The V and J ends lost 4 bases and 4 bases, in that order; junction bases with no gene match: 11. CDR3 amino acids: CASSSDINQGAYGYTF. CDR3 bases: TGTGCCAGCAGCTCAGATATAAACCAGGGGGCCTATGGCTACACCTTC.

The chain carries TRBV15 and TRBJ1-4; D gene uncertain. V was shortened by 6 bases and J by 0 bases, with 8 bases between the two germline ends. The germline CDR1 and CDR2 sequences are LNHNV and YYDKDF (reference sequence). This CDR3 contains 14 residues. DNA for the CDR3: TGTGCCACCAGGTCCGGGACAACTAATGAAAAACTGTTTTTT. Its protein product is CATRSGTTNEKLFF. The entire variable domain, with the rest obtained from reference TRBV15 and TRBJ1-4, is as follows: DAMVIQNPRYQVTQFGKPVTLSCSQTLNHNVMYWYQQKSSQAPKLLFHYYDKDFNNEADTPDNFQSRRPNTSFCFLDIRSPGLGDTAMYLCATRSGTTNEKLFFGSGTQLSVL.

The chain joins TRBV18 to TRBJ2-7, with 7 bases fitting TRBD2. Germline assignment: CDR1 KGHSH and CDR2 LQKENI. The CDR3 extends over 14 amino acids. V trimming: 2 bases; J trimming: 1 base; junction bases outside the gene matches: 2. CDR3 protein: CASSPGEGSYEQYF. In DNA, the CDR3 is TGTGCCAGCTCACCAGGGGAGGGATCCTACGAGCAGTACTTC.

This chain joins TRBV25-1 and TRBJ1-2; TRBD1 matches at 10 bases. The junction had 2 bases not matched to a gene; V was cut back by 6 bases and J by 1 base. This CDR3 contains 14 residues. Germline V lookup: CDR1 MGHDK, CDR2 SYGVNS. The CDR3 reads CASRGDRGNYGYTF. CDR3 nucleotide sequence: TGTGCCAGCAGGGGGGACAGGGGTAACTATGGCTACACCTTC.

V gene TRBV2 combines with J gene TRBJ2-1; weak D call: TRBD2 (6 bases). V was clipped by 6 bases and J by 1 base, with 16 bases between them. Per germline, CDR1 SNHLY and CDR2 FYNNEI. This CDR3 region has 16 residues. The CDR3 nucleotides are TGTGCCAGCAGACGCGGGACGACTCAGTCCTACAATGAGCAGTTCTTC. Translated: CASRRGTTQSYNEQFF.

The chain joins TRBV14 to TRBJ2-3; tentative D call: TRBD2 (5 bases). With 0 bases removed from V and 4 bases from J, the gap between germline ends came to 8 bases. CDR1 and CDR2 from the germline V gene are SGHDN and FVKESK. This CDR3 spans 14 amino acids. The CDR3 DNA reads TGTGCCAGCAGCCAAGACGGGGTCGCAGATACGCAGTATTTT. This sequence encodes CASSQDGVADTQYF.

The chain is built from TRBV5-6 and TRBJ1-1; 7 positions match TRBD1. This CDR3 has 15 residues. Germline V gives CDR1 SGHDT, CDR2 YYEEEE. V lost 3 bases, J lost 4 bases, and 9 bases stayed unmatched. The CDR3 DNA sequence: TGTGCCAGCAGCTGGGGCGGGCAGGGGGGCACTGAAGCTTTCTTT. This translates into CASSWGGQGGTEAFF.

The chain couples TRBV7-9 to TRBJ2-4; D possibly corresponds to TRBD1 (6 bases). Germline assignment: CDR1 SEHNR and CDR2 FQNEAQ (reference sequence). V gave up 2 bases and J gave up 0 bases, with 11 bases separating them. CDR3 length: 16 amino acids. In nucleotides, the CDR3 is TGTGCCAGCAGCTTACAGGGGTTTGGAGCCAAAAACATTCAGTACTTC. Its translation: CASSLQGFGAKNIQYF.

The V and J genes are TRBV4-1 and TRBJ1-5; no clear D gene. CDR1 and CDR2 from the germline V gene are MGHRA and YSYEKL. CDR3 size: 15 residues. With 3 bases removed from V and 0 bases from J, the gap between germline ends came to 9 bases. The CDR3 nucleotides read TGCGCCAGCAGCCACTACAGAACTAGCAATCAGCCCCAGCATTTT. Residues: CASSHYRTSNQPQHF.

DNA for the CDR3: TGTGCCAGCAGTGCCAGGGGTTGGATTGGTGAAAAACTGTTTTTT. It specifies CASSARGWIGEKLFF. The chain employs TRBV25-1 and TRBJ1-4, with D maybe TRBD1 (6 bases). Germline values: CDR1 MGHDK, CDR2 SYGVNS. This CDR3 is 15 amino acids long. With 4 bases removed from V and 7 bases from J, the gap between germline ends came to 16 bases. Full variable domain (outside the CDR3, taken from reference TRBV25-1 and TRBJ1-4): EADIYQTPRYLVIGTGKKITLECSQTMGHDKMYWYQQDPGMELHLIHYSYGVNSTEKGDLSSESTVSRIRTEHFPLTLESARPSHTSQYLCASSARGWIGEKLFFGSGTQLSVL.

The chain is built from TRBV27 and TRBJ2-1, with TRBD2 identical over 9 bases. Unmatched junction bases numbered 8, after V lost 5 bases and J lost 0 bases. Germline CDR1 reads MNHEY; CDR2 reads SMNVEV (reference sequence). There are 17 residues in the CDR3. As DNA, the CDR3 is TGTGCCAGCAGTCCATTAGCGGGGGTGCTCTCCTACAATGAGCAGTTCTTC. It yields the protein CASSPLAGVLSYNEQFF.

The chain employs TRBV7-9 and TRBJ2-6, with TRBD1 matching 7 bases. V gave up 5 bases and J gave up 0 bases; unmatched junction bases: 10. This CDR3 is 18 amino acids long. CDR1 and CDR2 from the germline V gene are SEHNR and FQNEAQ (reference sequence). The CDR3 here is CASSPRQGKGSGANVLTF. CDR3 bases: TGTGCCAGCAGCCCGAGACAGGGAAAGGGCTCTGGGGCCAACGTCCTGACTTTC.

The chain joins TRBV10-1 to TRBJ1-1, with 7 bases matching TRBD1. Trimming at V came to 0 bases and at J to 8 bases, leaving 6 bases not matched to a gene. The CDR3 has 14 residues. Germline V gene sequence: CDR1 WNHNN, CDR2 SYGVQD (reference sequence). The CDR3 reads CASSESRQGQEAFF. The CDR3 coding sequence is TGCGCCAGCAGTGAGTCACGACAGGGTCAAGAAGCTTTCTTT.

The chain employs TRBV11-3 and TRBJ2-1; D perhaps matches TRBD2 (7 bases). This CDR3 has 14 residues. Trimming removed 5 bases from V and 6 bases from J, with 14 bases in between. CDR1 SGHNT and CDR2 YENEEA come from the germline V gene. The DNA of the CDR3 is TGTGCCAGCAGCCTAGGGGGGGGGCCCAATGAGCAGTTCTTC. Translating gives CASSLGGGPNEQFF.

The V and J genes are TRBV7-9 and TRBJ2-5; a weak D match, TRBD1 (5 bases). Germline loops: CDR1 SEHNR, CDR2 FQNEAQ (reference sequence). CDR3 length: 14 amino acids. V lost 1 base, J lost 2 bases, and 8 bases lay in between. CDR3 residues: CASSLGQIQETQYF. The CDR3 coding sequence is TGTGCCAGCAGCTTAGGACAGATTCAAGAGACCCAGTACTTC.

The V gene is TRBV7-2, the J gene TRBJ1-1; D is undetermined. Trimming shortened V by 1 base and J by 1 base, and 7 bases separated the two germline ends. Germline CDR1 SGHTA, CDR2 FQGNSA. The CDR3 loop spans 14 amino acids. The CDR3 here is CASSLGGENTEAFF. CDR3 nucleotide sequence: TGTGCCAGCAGCTTAGGCGGGGAGAACACTGAAGCTTTCTTT.

This chain connects TRBV28 to TRBJ2-4, with a tentative D call TRBD2 (6 bases). CDR3 length: 15 amino acids. The germline V and J ends were trimmed by 5 bases and 0 bases, with 11 bases remaining between them. Per the germline V gene, CDR1 is MDHEN and CDR2 is SYDVKM. The CDR3 sequence: CASSGTVLAKNIQYF. The CDR3 bases are TGTGCCAGCAGTGGGACTGTCCTAGCCAAAAACATTCAGTACTTC.

The chain has TRBV18 and TRBJ2-1, with TRBD2 identical over 10 bases. CDR1 is KGHSH, CDR2 LQKENI, per germline. J was trimmed by 5 bases and V by 2 bases; bases with no gene match: 6. There are 16 residues in the CDR3. The CDR3 loop is CASSPTLAGVHNEQFF. CDR3 nucleotide sequence: TGTGCCAGCTCACCAACCCTAGCGGGAGTCCACAATGAGCAGTTCTTC.